This is a list of T cell receptor beta chains from one sample in a study of spatial heterogeneity in lung cancer. TCRdb itself ran the 5' RACE reads through MiXCR, one entry per CDR3 protein. Among some 120,000 distinct CDR3 sequences listed, 10% to 15% were seen once. This sample comprised PBMCs, obtained at follow-up. Every receptor here comes from a male donor with early-stage non-small cell lung cancer. Each CDR3 is given without its conserved first and last residue. Fields, in order: clone size, V gene, J gene, CDR3 protein. Size tells how often a clone was seen (once, few, many) or the class of an expanded clone, and some rows leave it out.

>many|TRBV24-1|TRBJ2-1
ATGRYNEQF
>.|TRBV4-2|TRBJ2-5
ASSQVGSGGAEETQY
>.|TRBV12-3/TRBV12-4|TRBJ1-1
ASSFVTEAF
>.|TRBV11-1|TRBJ2-7
ASSHSPPRAGQQNYEQY
>many|TRBV20-1|TRBJ1-6
SASSPGQGSPLH
>many|TRBV19|TRBJ1-5
ASGRISNQPQH
>.|TRBV10-2|TRBJ2-1
ASSESRGLQF
>.|TRBV5-1|TRBJ2-3
ASSSLPSRASRDTQY
>few|TRBV7-3|TRBJ2-6
ASSLAGQGTGANVLT
>few|TRBV18|TRBJ1-2
ASSPKDDRENYGYT
>.|TRBV7-2|TRBJ1-5
ASSLAGQGSQPQH
>.|TRBV14|TRBJ2-1
ASSQGLAGRFHEQF
>.|TRBV28|TRBJ1-2
ASRPSGYYGYT
>few|TRBV28|TRBJ2-3
ASSPWASGGHTDTQY
>few|TRBV14|TRBJ1-1
ASSQEGPKAF
>many|TRBV4-2|TRBJ2-3
ASSQEILAGGYTDTQY
>.|TRBV10-3|TRBJ2-2
AISENSSPGELF
>.|TRBV18|TRBJ1-4
ASSLGTGGNEKLF
>many|TRBV29-1|TRBJ2-3
SVDPSTDTQY
>few|TRBV28|TRBJ1-1
ASSLGISDTEAF
>medium-sized|TRBV5-6|TRBJ2-7
ASSLGVGAEQY
>many|TRBV27|TRBJ1-5
ASTGGVNQPQH
>.|TRBV20-1|TRBJ1-1
SAPQTGHTEAF
>few|TRBV14|TRBJ2-2
ASSLRPGGELF
>few|TRBV5-1|TRBJ2-7
ASSFSGSTYEQY
>.|TRBV6-1|TRBJ2-5
ASSGRQTETQY
>.|TRBV6-6|TRBJ1-1
ASTPQEITMNTEAF
>.|TRBV18|TRBJ2-7
ASSPDRGSYEQY
>.|TRBV9|TRBJ2-2
ASSVGLGVAGELF
>many|TRBV4-3|TRBJ2-5
ASSPSRTGLETQY
>few|TRBV5-1|TRBJ2-7
ASSLAGTALYEQY
>few|TRBV20-1|TRBJ2-3
SGASVSTDTQY
>many|TRBV19|TRBJ2-1
ASRKRGGPYNEQF
>few|TRBV6-5|TRBJ1-2
ASSYSGQGLRYT
>few|TRBV9|TRBJ1-5
ASSATSMKDQPQH
>.|TRBV20-1|TRBJ1-6
SAREQGINSPLH
>.|TRBV12-3/TRBV12-4|TRBJ1-6
ASSPGTESPLH
>.|TRBV9|TRBJ2-2
ASSTRDRGTGELF
>.|TRBV3-1|TRBJ1-1
ASSQTVAVVTEAF
>many|TRBV5-4|TRBJ2-6
ASSLWGLSGANVLT
>few|TRBV7-6|TRBJ2-5
ASSAGSSGETQY
>many|TRBV12-3/TRBV12-4|TRBJ1-1
ASSPSGRIKNTEAF
>many|TRBV28|TRBJ1-2
ASYGGNYGYT